The clone carrying this T cell receptor beta chain was counted at least ten times. The sample is drawn from a study of T cells in Graves' hyperthyroidism and ophthalmopathy. TCR beta CDR3 regions were amplified from RNA. Carried out on the TCR CDR3, a first-round RT-PCR used the HTBI primer set. Each CDR3 protein gets one entry after TCRdb re-called the multiplex PCR reads with MiXCR. The sample records approximately 600,000 distinct CDR3 sequences, less than 25% being singletons. Fresh peripheral blood, 10 ml, yielded the PBMCs. Germline-derived CDR1 and CDR2 are SGHAT and FQNNGV. V was trimmed by 4 bases and J by 2 bases, leaving 12 bases between them. The CDR3 consists of 15 residues.

The sequence came from a man aged 25-45 years with Graves' ophthalmopathy. The sequenced sample was blood. V is TRBV11-2 and J is TRBJ1-5, with a weak D call TRBD1 (6 bases). The CDR3 bases are TGTGCCAGCAGCTCACAGGGAGTAGGCAATCAGCCCCAGCATTTT. Translation: CASSSQGVGNQPQHF.